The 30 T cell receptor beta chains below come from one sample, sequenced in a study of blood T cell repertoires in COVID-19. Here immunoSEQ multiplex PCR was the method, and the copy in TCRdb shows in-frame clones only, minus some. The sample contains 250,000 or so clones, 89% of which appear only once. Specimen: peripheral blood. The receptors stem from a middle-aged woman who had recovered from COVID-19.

The CDR3 spells CASSGAGTAKTGHYEQYF. The CDR3 bases are TGTGCCAGCAGTGGGGCTGGGACAGCCAAAACTGGGCACTACGAGCAGTACTTC. J is TRBJ2-7 and V is TRBV28; 7 positions match TRBD1. CDR3 size: 18 residues. V gave up 5 bases and J gave up 3 bases; unmatched junction bases: 19. CDR1 is MDHEN, CDR2 SYDVKM, per germline.

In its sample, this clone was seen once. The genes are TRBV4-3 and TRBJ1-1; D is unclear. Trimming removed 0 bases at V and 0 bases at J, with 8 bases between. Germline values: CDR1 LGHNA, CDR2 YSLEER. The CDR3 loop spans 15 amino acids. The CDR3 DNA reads TGCGCCAGCAGCCAAGACAGGTCGATGAACACTGAAGCTTTCTTT. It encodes CASSQDRSMNTEAFF.

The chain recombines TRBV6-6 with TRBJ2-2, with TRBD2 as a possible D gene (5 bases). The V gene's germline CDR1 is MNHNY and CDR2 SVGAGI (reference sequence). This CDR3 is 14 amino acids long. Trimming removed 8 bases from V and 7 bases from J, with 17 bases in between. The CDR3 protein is CASGPPLAGGELFF. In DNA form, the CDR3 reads TGTGCCAGCGGGCCCCCTCTAGCAGGCGGGGAGCTGTTTTTT.

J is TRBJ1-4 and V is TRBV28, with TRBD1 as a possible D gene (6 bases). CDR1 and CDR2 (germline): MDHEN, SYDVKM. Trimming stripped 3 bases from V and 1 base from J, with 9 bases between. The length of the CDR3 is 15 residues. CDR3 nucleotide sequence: TGTGCCAGCAGTTTCACAGGGATAACTAATGAAAAACTGTTTTTT. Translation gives CASSFTGITNEKLFF.

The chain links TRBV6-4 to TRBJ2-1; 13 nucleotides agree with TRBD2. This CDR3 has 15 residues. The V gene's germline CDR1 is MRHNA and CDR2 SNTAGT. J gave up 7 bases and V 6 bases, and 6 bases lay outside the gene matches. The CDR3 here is CASSSLAGGLNEQFF. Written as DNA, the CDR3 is TGTGCCAGCAGCTCACTAGCGGGAGGGCTTAATGAGCAGTTCTTC.

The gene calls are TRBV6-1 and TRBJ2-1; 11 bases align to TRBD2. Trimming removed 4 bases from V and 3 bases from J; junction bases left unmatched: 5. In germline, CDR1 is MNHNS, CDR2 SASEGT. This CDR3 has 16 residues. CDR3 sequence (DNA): TGTGCCAGCAGTGGAACACTAGCGGGGGACTACAATGAGCAGTTCTTC. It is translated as CASSGTLAGDYNEQFF.

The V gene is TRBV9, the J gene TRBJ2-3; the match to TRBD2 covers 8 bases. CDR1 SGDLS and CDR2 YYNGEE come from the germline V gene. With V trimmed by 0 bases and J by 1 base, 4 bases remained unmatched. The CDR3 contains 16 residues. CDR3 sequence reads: CASSVEGSGGTDTQYF. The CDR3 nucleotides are TGTGCCAGCAGCGTAGAAGGTAGCGGGGGCACAGATACGCAGTATTTT. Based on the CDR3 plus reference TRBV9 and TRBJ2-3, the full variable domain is DSGVTQTPKHLITATGQRVTLRCSPRSGDLSVYWYQQSLDQGLQFLIQYYNGEERAKGNILERFSAQQFPDLHSELNLSSLELGDSALYFCASSVEGSGGTDTQYFGPGTRLTVL.

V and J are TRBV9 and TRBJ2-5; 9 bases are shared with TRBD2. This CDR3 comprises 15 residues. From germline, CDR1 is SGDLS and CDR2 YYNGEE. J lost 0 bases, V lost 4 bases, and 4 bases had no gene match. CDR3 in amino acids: CASSLASGNQETQYF. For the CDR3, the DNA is TGTGCCAGCAGCCTGGCTAGCGGGAACCAAGAGACCCAGTACTTC.

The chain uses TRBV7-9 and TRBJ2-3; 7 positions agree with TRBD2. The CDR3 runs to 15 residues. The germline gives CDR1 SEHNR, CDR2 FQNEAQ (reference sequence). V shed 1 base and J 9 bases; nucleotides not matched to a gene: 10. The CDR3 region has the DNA TGTGCCAGCAGCTTAGACCGCGGGGGAGCAAGAACGCAGTATTTT. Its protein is CASSLDRGGARTQYF.

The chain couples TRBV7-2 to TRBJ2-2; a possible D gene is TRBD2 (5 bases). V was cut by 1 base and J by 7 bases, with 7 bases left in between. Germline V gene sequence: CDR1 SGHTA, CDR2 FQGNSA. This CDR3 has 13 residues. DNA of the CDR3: TGTGCCAGCAGCTTAGAAGAGGGCGGGGAGCTGTTTTTT. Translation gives CASSLEEGGELFF. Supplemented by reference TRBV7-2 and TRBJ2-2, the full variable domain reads GAGVSQSPSNKVTEKGKDVELRCDPISGHTALYWYRQSLGQGLEFLIYFQGNSAPDKSGLPSDRFSAERTGGSVSTLTIQRTQQEDSAVYLCASSLEEGGELFFGEGSRLTVL.

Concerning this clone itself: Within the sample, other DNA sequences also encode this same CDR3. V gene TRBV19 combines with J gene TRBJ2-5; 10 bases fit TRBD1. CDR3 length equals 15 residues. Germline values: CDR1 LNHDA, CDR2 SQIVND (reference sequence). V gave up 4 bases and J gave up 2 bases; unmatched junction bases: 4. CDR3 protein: CASSTRDRGQETQYF. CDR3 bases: TGTGCCAGTAGTACCCGGGACAGGGGACAAGAGACCCAGTACTTC. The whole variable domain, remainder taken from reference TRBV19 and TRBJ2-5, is DGGITQSPKYLFRKEGQNVTLSCEQNLNHDAMYWYRQDPGQGLRLIYYSQIVNDFQKGDIAEGYSVSREKKESFPLTVTSAQKNPTAFYLCASSTRDRGQETQYFGPGTRLLVL.

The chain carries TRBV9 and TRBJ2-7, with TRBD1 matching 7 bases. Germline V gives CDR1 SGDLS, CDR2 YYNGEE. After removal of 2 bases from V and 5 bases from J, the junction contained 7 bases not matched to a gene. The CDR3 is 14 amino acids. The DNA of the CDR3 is TGTGCCAGCAGCGTTACAGGGGCGTTCGACGAGCAGTACTTC. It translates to CASSVTGAFDEQYF.

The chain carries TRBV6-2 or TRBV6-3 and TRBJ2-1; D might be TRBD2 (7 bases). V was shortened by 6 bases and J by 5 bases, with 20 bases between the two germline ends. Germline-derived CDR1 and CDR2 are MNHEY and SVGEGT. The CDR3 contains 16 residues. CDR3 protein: CASSPEGGGKDNEQFF. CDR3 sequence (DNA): TGTGCCAGCAGCCCTGAAGGGGGGGGCAAGGACAATGAGCAGTTCTTC.

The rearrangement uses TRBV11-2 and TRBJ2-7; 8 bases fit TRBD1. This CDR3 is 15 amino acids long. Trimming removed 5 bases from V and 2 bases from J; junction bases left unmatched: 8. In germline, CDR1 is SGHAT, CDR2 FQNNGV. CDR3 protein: CASSQDRAPTYEQYV. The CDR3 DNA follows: TGTGCCAGCAGCCAGGACAGGGCCCCTACCTACGAGCAGTACGTC.

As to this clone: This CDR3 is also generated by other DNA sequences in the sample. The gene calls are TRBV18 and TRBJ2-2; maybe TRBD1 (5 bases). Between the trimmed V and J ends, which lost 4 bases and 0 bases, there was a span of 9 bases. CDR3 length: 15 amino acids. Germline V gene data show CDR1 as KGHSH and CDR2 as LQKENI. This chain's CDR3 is CASSLDRTNTGELFF. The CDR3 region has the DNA TGTGCCAGCTCACTCGACAGAACGAACACCGGGGAGCTGTTTTTT.

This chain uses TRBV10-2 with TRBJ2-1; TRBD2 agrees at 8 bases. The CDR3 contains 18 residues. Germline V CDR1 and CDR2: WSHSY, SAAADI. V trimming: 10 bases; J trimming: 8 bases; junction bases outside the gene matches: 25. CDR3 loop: CATANLGIAGLSRDEQFF. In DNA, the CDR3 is TGCGCCACCGCAAACCTTGGGATAGCGGGACTCTCGAGGGATGAGCAGTTCTTC.

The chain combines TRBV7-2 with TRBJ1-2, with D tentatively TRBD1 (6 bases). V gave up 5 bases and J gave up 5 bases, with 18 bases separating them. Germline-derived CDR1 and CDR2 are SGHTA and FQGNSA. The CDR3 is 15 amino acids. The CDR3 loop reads CASSPGAGVGYGYTF. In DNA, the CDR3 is TGTGCCAGCAGCCCAGGGGCGGGAGTGGGGTATGGCTACACCTTC. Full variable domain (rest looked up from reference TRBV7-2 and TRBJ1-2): GAGVSQSPSNKVTEKGKDVELRCDPISGHTALYWYRQSLGQGLEFLIYFQGNSAPDKSGLPSDRFSAERTGGSVSTLTIQRTQQEDSAVYLCASSPGAGVGYGYTFGSGTRLTVV.

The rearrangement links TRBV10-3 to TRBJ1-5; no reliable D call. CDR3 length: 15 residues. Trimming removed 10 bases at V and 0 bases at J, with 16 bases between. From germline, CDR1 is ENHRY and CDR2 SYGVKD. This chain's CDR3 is CATRPGDSSNQPQHF. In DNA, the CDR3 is TGTGCCACAAGGCCAGGCGATTCTAGCAATCAGCCCCAGCATTTT.

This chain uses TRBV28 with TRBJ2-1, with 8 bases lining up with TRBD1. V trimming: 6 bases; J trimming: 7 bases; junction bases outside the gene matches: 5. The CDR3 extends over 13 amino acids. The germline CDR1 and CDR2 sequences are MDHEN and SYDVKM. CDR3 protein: CASSLTGGNEQFF. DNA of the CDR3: TGTGCCAGCAGCCTAACAGGGGGGAATGAGCAGTTCTTC.

CDR3: CASSLGTHNEQFF. The CDR3 bases are TGCGCCAGCAGCCTCGGGACTCACAATGAGCAGTTCTTC. The chain is built from TRBV5-1 and TRBJ2-1, with D possibly matching TRBD2 (6 bases). CDR1 SGHRS and CDR2 YFSETQ come from the germline V gene. V was pared by 4 bases and J by 5 bases, with 10 bases between. This CDR3 contains 13 residues.

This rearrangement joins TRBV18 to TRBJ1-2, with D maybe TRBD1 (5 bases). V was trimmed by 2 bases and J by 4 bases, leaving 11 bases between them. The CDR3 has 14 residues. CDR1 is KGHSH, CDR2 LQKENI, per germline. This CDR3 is CASSPGAKAYGYTF. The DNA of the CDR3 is TGTGCCAGCTCACCAGGGGCCAAGGCCTATGGCTACACCTTC.

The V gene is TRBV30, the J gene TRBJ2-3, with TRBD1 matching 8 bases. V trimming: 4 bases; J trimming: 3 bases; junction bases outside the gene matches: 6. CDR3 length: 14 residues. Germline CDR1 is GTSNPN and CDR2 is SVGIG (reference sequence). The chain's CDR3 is CAWTWTGWTDTQYF. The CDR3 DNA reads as TGTGCCTGGACGTGGACAGGGTGGACAGATACGCAGTATTTT. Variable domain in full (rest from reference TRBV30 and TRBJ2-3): SQTIHQWPATLVQPVGSPLSLECTVEGTSNPNLYWYRQAAGRGLQLLFYSVGIGQISSEVPQNLSASRPQDRQFILSSKKLLLSDSGFYLCAWTWTGWTDTQYFGPGTRLTVL.

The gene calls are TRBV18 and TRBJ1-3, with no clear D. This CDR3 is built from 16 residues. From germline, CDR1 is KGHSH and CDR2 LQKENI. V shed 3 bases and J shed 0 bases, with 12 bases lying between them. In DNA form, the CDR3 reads TGTGCCAGCTCACCCCAACAGTCACTCTCTGGAAACACCATATATTTT. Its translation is CASSPQQSLSGNTIYF.

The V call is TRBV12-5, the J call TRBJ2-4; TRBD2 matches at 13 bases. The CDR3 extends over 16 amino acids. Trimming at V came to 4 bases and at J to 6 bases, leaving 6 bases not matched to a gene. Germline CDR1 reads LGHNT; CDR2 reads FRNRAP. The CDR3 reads CASGSQGLAGRNIQYF. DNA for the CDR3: TGTGCTAGTGGTTCCCAGGGACTAGCGGGACGAAACATTCAGTACTTC.

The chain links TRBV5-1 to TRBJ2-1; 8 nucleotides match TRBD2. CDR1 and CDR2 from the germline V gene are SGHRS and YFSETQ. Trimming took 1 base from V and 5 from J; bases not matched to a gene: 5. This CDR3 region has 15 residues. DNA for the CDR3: TGCGCCAGCAGCTTGTCACTAGCGGCAAACAATGAGCAGTTCTTC. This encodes CASSLSLAANNEQFF. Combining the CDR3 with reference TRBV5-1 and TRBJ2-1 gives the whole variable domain KAGVTQTPRYLIKTRGQQVTLSCSPISGHRSVSWYQQTPGQGLQFLFEYFSETQRNKGNFPGRFSGRQFSNSRSEMNVSTLELGDSALYLCASSLSLAANNEQFFGPGTRLTVL.

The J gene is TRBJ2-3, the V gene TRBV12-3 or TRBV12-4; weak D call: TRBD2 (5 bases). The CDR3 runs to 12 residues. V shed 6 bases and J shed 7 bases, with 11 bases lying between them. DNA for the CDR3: TGTGCCAGCAGATTACGGGGTAATACGCAGTATTTT. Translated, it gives CASRLRGNTQYF.

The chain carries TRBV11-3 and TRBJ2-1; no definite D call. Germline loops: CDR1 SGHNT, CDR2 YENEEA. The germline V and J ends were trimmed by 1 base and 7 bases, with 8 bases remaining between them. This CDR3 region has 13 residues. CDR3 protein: CASSLGPYNEQFF. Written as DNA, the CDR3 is TGTGCCAGCAGCTTAGGGCCTTATAATGAGCAGTTCTTC.

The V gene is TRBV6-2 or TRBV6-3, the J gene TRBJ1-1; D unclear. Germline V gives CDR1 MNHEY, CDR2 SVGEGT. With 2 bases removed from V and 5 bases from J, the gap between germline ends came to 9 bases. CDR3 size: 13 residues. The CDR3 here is CASSYPLRTEAFF. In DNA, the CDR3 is TGTGCCAGCAGTTACCCCCTGAGGACTGAAGCTTTCTTT.

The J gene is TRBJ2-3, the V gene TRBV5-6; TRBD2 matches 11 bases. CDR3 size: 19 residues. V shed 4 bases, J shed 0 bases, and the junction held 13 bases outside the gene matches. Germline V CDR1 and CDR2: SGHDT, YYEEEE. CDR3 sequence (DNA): TGTGCCAGCAGCCAGATTGGCCTAGCGGGAGGCAAAAGCACAGATACGCAGTATTTT. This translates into CASSQIGLAGGKSTDTQYF.

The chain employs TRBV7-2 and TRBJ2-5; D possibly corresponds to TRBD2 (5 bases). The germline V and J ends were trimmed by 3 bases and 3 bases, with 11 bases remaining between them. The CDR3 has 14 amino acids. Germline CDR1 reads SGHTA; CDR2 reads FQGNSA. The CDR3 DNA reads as TGTGCCAGCAGCTTGAGGGTAGCCGAAGAGACCCAGTACTTC. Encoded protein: CASSLRVAEETQYF.